The 30 T cell receptor beta chains presented below share a single source sample, sequenced in a study of shared clonotypes between healthy human individuals. Only in-frame clones appear in the TCRdb table, and some are missing; sequencing was by immunoSEQ multiplex PCR. The sample holds roughly 2.5 million clones, around 94% seen once. Material: naive CD4+ T cells sorted from blood. As for subset: CD45RA+ positively selected. Every receptor here comes from a man younger than 35 in good health.

CDR3: CASSTMDRGTGELFF. The CDR3 DNA reads as TGTGCCAGCAGTACCATGGACAGGGGGACCGGGGAGCTGTTTTTT. The rearrangement uses TRBV5-6 and TRBJ2-2, with 10 bases that match TRBD1. Germline CDR1 and CDR2: SGHDT and YYEEEE. J was trimmed by 5 bases and V by 5 bases; bases with no gene match: 6. This CDR3 is built from 15 residues.

The rearrangement uses TRBV5-1 and TRBJ2-2, with 9 nucleotides matching TRBD1. This CDR3 comprises 15 residues. Looked up from germline, CDR1 is SGHRS and CDR2 is YFSETQ. V dropped 4 bases and J dropped 5; count of bases not matched to a gene: 6. This CDR3 reads CASSPTGGVTGELFF. In DNA form, the CDR3 reads TGCGCCAGCAGCCCTACAGGGGGCGTAACCGGGGAGCTGTTTTTT.

The V call is TRBV5-8, the J call TRBJ1-1; D call uncertain. Germline assignment: CDR1 SGHTS and CDR2 YDEGEE. This CDR3 has 16 residues. V shed 2 bases and J shed 0 bases, with 14 bases lying between them. The CDR3 DNA reads TGTGCCAGCAGCTTATTCTGGCCGAATATGAACACTGAAGCTTTCTTT. Translated, it gives CASSLFWPNMNTEAFF.

With respect to this clone: The sample has other DNA sequences that encode this CDR3 too. This chain joins TRBV9 and TRBJ1-4; no reliable D call. From germline, CDR1 is SGDLS and CDR2 YYNGEE. CDR3 size: 14 residues. The V end lost 2 bases, the J end lost 4 bases, and 9 bases lay between the germline ends. The CDR3 reads CASSVEGVNEKLFF. As DNA, the CDR3 is TGTGCCAGCAGCGTTGAGGGAGTTAATGAAAAACTGTTTTTT.

This clone appeared a single time. The rearrangement uses TRBV2 and TRBJ2-3; D unclear. The CDR3 is made up of 12 amino acids. The V and J ends lost 3 bases and 6 bases respectively, with 7 bases between them. Germline CDR1 and CDR2: SNHLY and FYNNEI. This chain's CDR3 is CASSERSDTQYF. The CDR3 coding sequence is TGTGCCAGCAGTGAGCGGTCGGATACGCAGTATTTT.

This clone came up a few times. The same CDR3 can be traced to other DNA sequences in this sample. This chain uses TRBV4-1 with TRBJ1-5; no firm D call. This CDR3 comprises 12 residues. Between the trimmed V and J ends, which lost 0 bases and 9 bases, there was a span of 6 bases. Germline V gives CDR1 MGHRA, CDR2 YSYEKL. CDR3 sequence reads: CASSQDLGPQHF. As DNA, the CDR3 is TGCGCCAGCAGCCAAGATTTGGGGCCCCAGCATTTT.

This chain uses TRBV11-2 with TRBJ2-1; D remains ambiguous. Germline V gives CDR1 SGHAT, CDR2 FQNNGV. The CDR3 contains 12 residues. Trimming took 3 bases from V and 6 from J, leaving 6 bases between them. CDR3 DNA: TGTGCCAGCAGCTTTTATTTCAATGAGCAGTTCTTC. Amino acids: CASSFYFNEQFF.

The V gene is TRBV18, the J gene TRBJ1-4; D may be TRBD1 (6 bases). There are 21 residues in the CDR3. V was trimmed by 6 bases and J by 0 bases, leaving 29 bases between them. The germline CDR1 and CDR2 sequences are KGHSH and LQKENI. CDR3 amino acids: CASSTFQITGQPSSTNEKLFF. CDR3 DNA sequence: TGTGCCAGCTCGACTTTTCAGATTACAGGACAGCCTTCCTCAACTAATGAAAAACTGTTTTTT.

V usage is TRBV11-2 and J usage is TRBJ2-3, with D perhaps matching TRBD2 (6 bases). Trimming removed 3 bases at V and 4 bases at J, with 8 bases between. The CDR3 extends over 13 amino acids. Per germline, CDR1 SGHAT and CDR2 FQNNGV. The CDR3 loop is CASSFGLPDTQYF. DNA of the CDR3: TGTGCCAGCAGCTTCGGACTACCAGATACGCAGTATTTT.

About this clone: At the DNA level, this CDR3 is encoded by other sequences in the same sample as well. The chain couples TRBV7-2 to TRBJ2-5, with 7 bases fitting TRBD2. The CDR3 sequence is 13 residues long. CDR1 is SGHTA, CDR2 FQGNSA, per germline. V lost 1 base and J lost 5; bases outside the gene matches: 1. This CDR3 reads CASSLGSGETQYF. In DNA, the CDR3 is TGTGCCAGCAGCTTAGGTAGCGGGGAGACCCAGTACTTC. The entire variable domain, with the rest obtained from reference TRBV7-2 and TRBJ2-5, is as follows: GAGVSQSPSNKVTEKGKDVELRCDPISGHTALYWYRQSLGQGLEFLIYFQGNSAPDKSGLPSDRFSAERTGGSVSTLTIQRTQQEDSAVYLCASSLGSGETQYFGPGTRLLVL.

In its sample, this clone was seen once. This chain joins TRBV27 and TRBJ1-5, with D tentatively TRBD1 (6 bases). CDR1 and CDR2 (germline): MNHEY, SMNVEV (reference sequence). The CDR3 is 15 residues long. Trimming removed 3 bases from V and 0 bases from J, with 9 bases in between. This chain's CDR3 is CASSFSQGSNQPQHF. In nucleotides, the CDR3 is TGTGCCAGCAGTTTTTCACAGGGTAGCAATCAGCCCCAGCATTTT.

Only one count was recorded for this clone. The rearrangement links TRBV7-9 to TRBJ2-7; a weak D match, TRBD1 (5 bases). The V and J ends lost 4 bases and 7 bases respectively, with 17 bases between them. The germline CDR1 and CDR2 sequences are SEHNR and FQNEAQ (reference sequence). This CDR3 spans 14 amino acids. The CDR3, as DNA: TGTGCCAGCAGCTCGTTAGGGGCGACGAAAGAGCAGTACTTC. Protein product: CASSSLGATKEQYF.

This rearrangement joins TRBV9 to TRBJ1-2; a possible D gene is TRBD1 (5 bases). This CDR3 comprises 16 residues. V was shortened by 0 bases and J by 4 bases, with 16 bases between the two germline ends. Per the germline V gene, CDR1 is SGDLS and CDR2 is YYNGEE. The CDR3 coding sequence is TGTGCCAGCAGCGTAGGTATGAGACAGCAGACCTATGGCTACACCTTC. Its protein product is CASSVGMRQQTYGYTF.

V usage is TRBV6-5 and J usage is TRBJ2-5, with 9 bases aligning to TRBD1. V shed 6 bases and J 9 bases; nucleotides not matched to a gene: 5. CDR3 length: 12 residues. The germline V gene has CDR1 MNHEY and CDR2 SVGAGI. For the CDR3, the DNA is TGTGCCAGCAGGACAGGGGGGCGCCCCCAGTACTTC. Protein product: CASRTGGRPQYF.

This sequence joins TRBV27 and TRBJ1-5; D not resolved. V shed 5 bases and J shed 1 base, with 15 bases lying between them. This CDR3 is built from 16 residues. Germline V gene sequence: CDR1 MNHEY, CDR2 SMNVEV (reference sequence). The CDR3 loop reads CASSPRGGSSNQPQHF. In DNA form, the CDR3 reads TGTGCCAGCAGTCCTCGGGGAGGGTCGAGCAATCAGCCCCAGCATTTT.

Only a few counts were recorded for this clone. The same CDR3 also results from other DNA sequences found in this sample. The rearrangement links TRBV28 to TRBJ1-6; 7 bases map to TRBD1. This CDR3 comprises 14 residues. Germline V CDR1 and CDR2: MDHEN, SYDVKM. The V gene end was trimmed by 6 bases and the J gene end by 7 bases; junction bases not matched to a gene: 6. This CDR3 reads CASSFGGGNSPLHF. CDR3 sequence (DNA): TGTGCCAGCAGCTTCGGAGGGGGCAATTCACCCCTCCACTTT.

The rearrangement joins TRBV10-1 to TRBJ2-3, with 11 positions matching TRBD2. There are 18 residues in the CDR3. The V gene's germline CDR1 is WNHNN and CDR2 SYGVQD (reference sequence). The V gene end was trimmed by 3 bases and the J gene end by 4 bases; junction bases not matched to a gene: 12. CDR3 in DNA: TGCGCCAGCAGTGAACCTCTAGCGGGAGGAAAGGGGCCAGATACGCAGTATTTT. This translates into CASSEPLAGGKGPDTQYF.

J is TRBJ2-1 and V is TRBV7-2; 10 nucleotides line up with TRBD2. CDR1 is SGHTA and CDR2 is FQGNSA in the germline V gene. The junction had 12 bases not matched to a gene; V was cut back by 6 bases and J by 7 bases. The CDR3 is 16 residues long. CDR3 in DNA: TGTGCCAGCAGTAGGTGGGCTAGCGGGAGTTTGAATGAGCAGTTCTTC. It is translated as CASSRWASGSLNEQFF. The whole variable domain, remainder taken from reference TRBV7-2 and TRBJ2-1, is GAGVSQSPSNKVTEKGKDVELRCDPISGHTALYWYRQSLGQGLEFLIYFQGNSAPDKSGLPSDRFSAERTGGSVSTLTIQRTQQEDSAVYLCASSRWASGSLNEQFFGPGTRLTVL.

This chain links TRBV14 with TRBJ1-1; D is uncertain. Germline CDR1 reads SGHDN; CDR2 reads FVKESK. The CDR3 is 14 amino acids. Trimming stripped 5 bases from V and 0 bases from J, with 10 bases between. DNA for the CDR3: TGTGCCAGCAGCGAGGACGCAGTGAACACTGAAGCTTTCTTT. Protein product: CASSEDAVNTEAFF. Together with reference TRBV14 and TRBJ1-1, the CDR3 gives the full variable domain: EAGVTQFPSHSVIEKGQTVTLRCDPISGHDNLYWYRRVMGKEIKFLLHFVKESKQDESGMPNNRFLAERTGGTYSTLKVQPAELEDSGVYFCASSEDAVNTEAFFGQGTRLTVV.

The V call is TRBV5-8, the J call TRBJ2-5; TRBD1 is a possible D gene (5 bases). V lost 0 bases to trimming and J lost 5 bases, with 17 bases between them. This CDR3 contains 16 residues. The V gene's germline CDR1 is SGHTS and CDR2 YDEGEE. CDR3 sequence: CASSLAQGLRRETQYF. CDR3 bases: TGTGCCAGCAGCTTGGCCCAGGGCCTTCGGCGGGAGACCCAGTACTTC.

The chain couples TRBV29-1 to TRBJ2-1; 8 bases agree with TRBD2. Germline V gene data show CDR1 as SQVTM and CDR2 as ANQGSEA. CDR3 size: 14 residues. V dropped 5 bases and J dropped 4; count of bases not matched to a gene: 7. The CDR3 DNA is TGCAGCGTTCGCGGGACTAGTGGTTACAATGAGCAGTTCTTC. Its protein product is CSVRGTSGYNEQFF.

As for this clone: One end of the junction fails to match germline, which may point to a read error. This chain joins TRBV7-7 and TRBJ2-5; D is unclear. The CDR3 sequence is 16 residues long. CDR1 and CDR2 from the germline V gene are SSHAT and FNYEAQ (reference sequence). The CDR3 region has the DNA TGTGCTAGCAGCTTGGGGTGGGCAGCCGGCCAAGAGACCCAGTACTTC. Translating gives CASSLGWAAGQETQYF.

This chain joins TRBV5-1 and TRBJ1-5; a possible D gene is TRBD1 (5 bases). V lost 2 bases, J lost 0 bases, and 15 bases lay in between. Germline V gene sequence: CDR1 SGHRS, CDR2 YFSETQ. This CDR3 comprises 17 residues. As DNA, the CDR3 is TGCGCCAGCAGCTTAGGGACGGAGACTTATAGCAATCAGCCCCAGCATTTT. Translated: CASSLGTETYSNQPQHF.

In its sample, this clone was seen once. The chain has TRBV25-1 and TRBJ2-4; no firm D call. From germline, CDR1 is MGHDK and CDR2 SYGVNS. The CDR3 loop spans 15 amino acids. Trimming stripped 3 bases from V and 0 bases from J, with 9 bases between. The CDR3 sequence is CASSDPTVAKNIQYF. Here the CDR3 DNA reads TGTGCCAGCAGTGATCCCACTGTAGCCAAAAACATTCAGTACTTC.

The sample holds one count of this clone. V and J are TRBV6-1 and TRBJ1-2, with a weak D call TRBD1 (6 bases). The germline gives CDR1 MNHNS, CDR2 SASEGT. The CDR3 has 15 residues. Trimming stripped 2 bases from V and 7 bases from J, with 17 bases between. The CDR3 protein is CASSERTRGSFGYTF. The CDR3 coding sequence is TGTGCCAGCAGTGAAAGGACCAGGGGAAGTTTTGGCTACACCTTC.

This chain joins TRBV4-3 and TRBJ2-5; 7 positions agree with TRBD2. After removal of 11 bases from V and 3 bases from J, the junction contained 15 bases not matched to a gene. The germline V gene encodes CDR1 LGHNA and CDR2 YSLEER. This CDR3 is built from 15 residues. CDR3: CARGVRTRKEETQYF. The CDR3 DNA reads TGCGCCCGGGGGGTTCGGACTAGGAAAGAAGAGACCCAGTACTTC.

CDR3 bases: TGTGCCAGCAGCTTAACCGCAGTAGGCGAGCCCCAGCATTTT. Amino acid sequence: CASSLTAVGEPQHF. The chain combines TRBV7-3 with TRBJ1-5; D gene unclear. CDR3 length: 14 amino acids. CDR1 is SGHTA, CDR2 FQGTGA, per germline. V was pared by 0 bases and J by 8 bases, with 11 bases between.

This clone has only one observation. The gene calls are TRBV19 and TRBJ1-1; 9 bases match TRBD1. The CDR3 is 18 residues long. Germline V CDR1 and CDR2: LNHDA, SQIVND (reference sequence). Trimming took 6 bases from V and 3 from J; bases not matched to a gene: 17. CDR3 amino acids: CASRTGQGFFLSYTEAFF. CDR3 nucleotides: TGTGCCAGTAGGACGGGACAGGGATTTTTTCTCTCCTACACTGAAGCTTTCTTT.

CDR3 DNA sequence: TGCGCCAGCAGCTCCTATAGGACGTCTCCTCCCTACGAGCAGTACTTC. Encoded protein: CASSSYRTSPPYEQYF. The rearrangement uses TRBV5-1 and TRBJ2-7; D uncertain. The V end lost 3 bases, the J end lost 2 bases, and 18 bases lay between the germline ends. Germline V gene data show CDR1 as SGHRS and CDR2 as YFSETQ. The CDR3 spans 16 residues.

The rearrangement uses TRBV2 and TRBJ1-5, with 9 bases fitting TRBD1. The CDR3 is 16 amino acids. V lost 4 bases, J lost 4 bases, and 8 bases stayed unmatched. Germline V gene sequence: CDR1 SNHLY, CDR2 FYNNEI. The CDR3 nucleotides read TGTGCCAGCAGTGGGACCCGGGACAGGGAAAATCAGCCCCAGCATTTT. Its protein is CASSGTRDRENQPQHF.